These 13 T cell receptor beta chains were all obtained from the same sample, sequenced in a study of graft-versus-host responses after intestinal transplantation. Some clones are missing from TCRdb's copy, which holds only in-frame ones; the method was immunoSEQ multiplex PCR. The sample has about 20,000 clones, roughly nine tenths seen once. The source was bone marrow, collected roughly 130 days after transplant. Receptors originate from a human patient who received an intestinal transplant, so some T cells may come from the graft donor.

The V call is TRBV6-5, the J call TRBJ2-3; D is perhaps TRBD2 (6 bases). V lost 9 bases, J lost 5 bases, and 18 bases lay in between. In germline, CDR1 is MNHEY, CDR2 SVGAGI. This CDR3 contains 14 residues. CDR3 sequence reads: CASHPRLGGDTQYF. CDR3 sequence (DNA): TGTGCCAGTCACCCAAGACTGGGGGGAGATACGCAGTATTTT.

This chain uses TRBV9 with TRBJ1-1; 7 positions agree with TRBD1. Germline assignment: CDR1 SGDLS and CDR2 YYNGEE. The trim removed 3 bases at V and 6 bases at J, leaving 8 bases unmatched. There are 14 residues in the CDR3. The CDR3 protein is CASSGRAGGPEAFF. CDR3 in DNA: TGTGCCAGCAGCGGTCGGGCAGGGGGGCCTGAAGCTTTCTTT.

The chain uses TRBV9 and TRBJ2-5; 7 positions agree with TRBD2. Germline V lookup: CDR1 SGDLS, CDR2 YYNGEE. The CDR3 sequence is 15 residues long. V lost 3 bases and J lost 0; bases outside the gene matches: 5. The CDR3 DNA follows: TGTGCCAGCAGCGCAAGCGGGGCTCACCAAGAGACCCAGTACTTC. Translation: CASSASGAHQETQYF.

This clone was counted a few times. The chain couples TRBV6-6 to TRBJ1-3, with D possibly matching TRBD1 (5 bases). Trimming pared 1 base from V and 1 base from J, leaving 8 bases between. The CDR3 is 15 amino acids. Germline CDR1 is MNHNY and CDR2 is SVGAGI (reference sequence). The CDR3 coding sequence is TGTGCCAGCAGTTACTTCGGGGGATCTGGAAACACCATATATTTT. The encoded protein is CASSYFGGSGNTIYF.

The rearrangement uses TRBV2 and TRBJ2-7, with D tentatively TRBD1 (6 bases). Germline V CDR1 and CDR2: SNHLY, FYNNEI. The ends were cut back, 8 bases at V and 3 bases at J, with 11 bases in the middle. This CDR3 contains 12 residues. The CDR3 sequence is CASEGQYYEQYF. The CDR3 DNA sequence: TGTGCCAGCGAGGGACAATACTACGAGCAGTACTTC. The full variable domain, its missing parts supplied by reference TRBV2 and TRBJ2-7, is EPEVTQTPSHQVTQMGQEVILRCVPISNHLYFYWYRQILGQKVEFLVSFYNNEISEKSEIFDDQFSVERPDGSNFTLKIRSTKLEDSAMYFCASEGQYYEQYFGPGTRLTVT.

The V gene is TRBV2, the J gene TRBJ1-5; 8 nucleotides line up with TRBD1. The CDR3 runs to 18 residues. The ends lost 0 bases at V and 4 bases at J; junction bases unmatched: 11. Germline V CDR1 and CDR2: SNHLY, FYNNEI. Written as DNA, the CDR3 is TGTGCCAGCAGTGAAGCGCGCTCGGTCCAGGGGGCGAATCAGCCCCAGCATTTT. Protein sequence: CASSEARSVQGANQPQHF.

The rearrangement uses TRBV2 and TRBJ2-1, with D unresolved. V was shortened by 3 bases and J by 9 bases, with 18 bases between the two germline ends. Germline CDR1 and CDR2: SNHLY and FYNNEI. This CDR3 region has 15 residues. CDR3 region: CASSEAARRFGEQFF. The CDR3 DNA is TGTGCCAGCAGTGAGGCGGCCCGCCGTTTTGGTGAGCAGTTCTTC.

The gene calls are TRBV6-5 and TRBJ1-5; 8 positions agree with TRBD1. Germline V gives CDR1 MNHEY, CDR2 SVGAGI. This CDR3 spans 16 amino acids. Unmatched junction bases numbered 8, after V lost 2 bases and J lost 5 bases. CDR3 loop: CASSYRGQASHQPQHF. Written as DNA, the CDR3 is TGTGCCAGCAGTTACCGGGGACAGGCCAGCCATCAGCCCCAGCATTTT.

V usage is TRBV7-9 and J usage is TRBJ1-1; D not certain. Between the trimmed V and J ends, which lost 4 bases and 7 bases, there was a span of 19 bases. The CDR3 extends over 15 amino acids. Germline CDR1 reads SEHNR; CDR2 reads FQNEAQ (reference sequence). The CDR3 bases are TGTGCCAGCAGCTCTATACAGAATATAGCCCTTGAAGCTTTCTTT. It codes for CASSSIQNIALEAFF.

The chain is built from TRBV6-1 and TRBJ2-7; 7 bases are shared with TRBD2. With 1 base clipped from V and 6 bases from J, the junction kept 9 bases outside the gene matches. CDR1 is MNHNS, CDR2 SASEGT, per germline. The CDR3 sequence is 15 residues long. As DNA, the CDR3 is TGTGCCAGCAGTGAAGATGGACTAGGACTCTCCGAGCAGTACTTC. This sequence encodes CASSEDGLGLSEQYF.

J is TRBJ2-3 and V is TRBV18; D is perhaps TRBD2 (5 bases). This CDR3 is built from 15 residues. Trimming shortened V by 5 bases and J by 0 bases, and 12 bases separated the two germline ends. Looked up from germline, CDR1 is KGHSH and CDR2 is LQKENI. The CDR3 DNA is TGTGCCAGCTCAGCTAATAGCGTTAGCACAGATACGCAGTATTTT. Its protein is CASSANSVSTDTQYF.

The chain links TRBV7-9 to TRBJ2-1; the match to TRBD2 covers 12 bases. CDR1 and CDR2 from the germline V gene are SEHNR and FQNEAQ (reference sequence). J was trimmed by 4 bases and V by 5 bases; bases with no gene match: 6. The CDR3 has 16 amino acids. The CDR3 is CASSKTLAGGYNEQFF. The CDR3 nucleotides are TGTGCCAGCAGCAAAACCCTAGCGGGAGGGTACAATGAGCAGTTCTTC.

The chain has TRBV18 and TRBJ2-7; TRBD2 matches 7 bases. CDR1 is KGHSH and CDR2 is LQKENI in the germline V gene. This CDR3 region has 15 residues. With V trimmed by 2 bases and J by 3 bases, 7 bases remained unmatched. CDR3 DNA: TGTGCCAGCTCACCAGAACTAGCGCGTGACTACGAGCAGTACTTC. Translated, it gives CASSPELARDYEQYF.